This T cell receptor (beta chain) comes out of a study of blood T cell repertoires in COVID-19. Overall study context: Sites in the United States, Italy and Spain provided acute and convalescent COVID-19 samples. In each case, the material was cDNA or gDNA derived from T cells, B-cell-depleted T cells, or PBMCs.

In the authors' methods: Estimation of nucleated cell counts was performed using reference gene primer amplification. Produced via immunoSEQ multiplex PCR; TCRdb's table is partial and in-frame only. The V and J calls and the clone size are those of that table, but D and trimming were determined from the DNA. The sample includes about 78,000 clones, approximately 84% seen only once; the top ten take just under 6%. V lost 3 bases, J lost 2 bases, and 7 bases stayed unmatched. The CDR3 is made up of 16 amino acids. From germline, CDR1 is KGHSH and CDR2 LQKENI. This clone was recorded once. This rearrangement joins TRBV18 to TRBJ2-5; 9 bases agree with TRBD2. The sequencing sample was made of peripheral blood. The receptor's source is a man aged 60-69 years with active or convalescent COVID-19. This CDR3 reads CASSPRIAGVQETQYF. The CDR3 DNA reads as TGTGCCAGCTCACCCCGAATAGCGGGGGTACAAGAGACCCAGTACTTC.